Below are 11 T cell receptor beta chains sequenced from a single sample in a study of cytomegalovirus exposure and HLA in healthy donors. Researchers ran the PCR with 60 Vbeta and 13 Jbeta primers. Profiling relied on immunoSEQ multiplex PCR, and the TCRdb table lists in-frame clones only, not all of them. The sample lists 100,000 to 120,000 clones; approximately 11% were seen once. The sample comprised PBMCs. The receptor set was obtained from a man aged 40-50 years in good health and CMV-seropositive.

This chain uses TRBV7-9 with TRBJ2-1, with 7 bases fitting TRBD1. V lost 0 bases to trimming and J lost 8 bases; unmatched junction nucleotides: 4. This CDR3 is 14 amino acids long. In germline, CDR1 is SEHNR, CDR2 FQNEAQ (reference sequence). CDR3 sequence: CASSLATGVDEQFF. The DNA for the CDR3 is TGTGCCAGCAGCTTAGCCACAGGGGTCGATGAGCAGTTCTTC. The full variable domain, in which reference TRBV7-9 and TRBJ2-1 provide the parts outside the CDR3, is DTGVSQNPRHKITKRGQNVTFRCDPISEHNRLYWYRQTLGQGPEFLTYFQNEAQLEKSRLLSDRFSAERPKGSFSTLEIQRTEQGDSAMYLCASSLATGVDEQFFGPGTRLTVL.

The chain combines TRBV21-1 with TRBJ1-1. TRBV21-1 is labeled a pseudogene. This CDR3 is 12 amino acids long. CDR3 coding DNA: TGTGCCAGCAGCAATTCAGCGATTGAAGCTTTCTTT. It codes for CASSNSAIEAFF.

The CDR3 DNA reads as TGTGCCAGCAGCTCCCGAGCCTCCGGGACAGGGGGCGTAATGAACACTGAAGCTTTCTTT. It encodes CASSSRASGTGGVMNTEAFF. The chain links TRBV5-8 to TRBJ1-1; TRBD1 agrees at 12 bases. V shed 3 bases, J shed 0 bases, and the junction held 15 bases outside the gene matches. The V gene's germline CDR1 is SGHTS and CDR2 YDEGEE. CDR3 length: 20 residues.

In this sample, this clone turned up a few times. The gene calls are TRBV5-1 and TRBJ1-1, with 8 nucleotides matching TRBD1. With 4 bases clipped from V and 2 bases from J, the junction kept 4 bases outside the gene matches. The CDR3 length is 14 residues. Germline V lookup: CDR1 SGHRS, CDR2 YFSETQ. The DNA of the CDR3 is TGCGCCAGCAGCCGGGGACAGGCAAACACTGAAGCTTTCTTT. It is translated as CASSRGQANTEAFF.

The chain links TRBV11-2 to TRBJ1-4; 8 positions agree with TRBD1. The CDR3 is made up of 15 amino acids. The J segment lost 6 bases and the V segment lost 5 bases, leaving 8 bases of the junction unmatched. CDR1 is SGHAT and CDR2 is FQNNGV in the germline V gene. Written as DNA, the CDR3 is TGTGCCAGCAGCGAAACTAGGACAGGGCATGAAAAACTGTTTTTT. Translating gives CASSETRTGHEKLFF.

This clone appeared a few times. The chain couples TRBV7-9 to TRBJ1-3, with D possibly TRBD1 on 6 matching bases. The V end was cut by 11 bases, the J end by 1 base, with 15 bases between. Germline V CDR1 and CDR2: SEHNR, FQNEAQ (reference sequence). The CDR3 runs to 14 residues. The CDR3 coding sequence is TGTGCCGCTAGAGGGGGTGCGTCTGGAAACACCATATATTTT. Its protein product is CAARGGASGNTIYF.

CDR3 loop: CASSGQVNTEAFF. The CDR3 DNA reads TGTGCCAGCAGTGGACAGGTGAACACTGAAGCTTTCTTT. This chain links TRBV6-1 with TRBJ1-1, with D possibly TRBD1 on 6 matching bases. There are 13 residues in the CDR3. CDR1 is MNHNS and CDR2 is SASEGT in the germline V gene. V was pared by 4 bases and J by 0 bases, with 6 bases between.

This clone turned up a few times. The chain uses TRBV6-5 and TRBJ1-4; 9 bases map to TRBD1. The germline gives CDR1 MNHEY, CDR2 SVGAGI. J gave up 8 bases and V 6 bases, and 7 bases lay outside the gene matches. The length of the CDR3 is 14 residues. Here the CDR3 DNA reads TGTGCCAGCAGGAGGGACAGGGAACTAGAAAAACTGTTTTTT. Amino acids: CASRRDRELEKLFF.

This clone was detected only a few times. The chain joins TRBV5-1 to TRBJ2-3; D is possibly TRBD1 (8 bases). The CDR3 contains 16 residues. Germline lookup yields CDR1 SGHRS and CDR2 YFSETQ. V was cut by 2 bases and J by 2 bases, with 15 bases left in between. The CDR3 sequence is CASSLQGGETTDTQYF. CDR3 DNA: TGCGCCAGCAGCTTACAGGGGGGGGAGACCACAGATACGCAGTATTTT.

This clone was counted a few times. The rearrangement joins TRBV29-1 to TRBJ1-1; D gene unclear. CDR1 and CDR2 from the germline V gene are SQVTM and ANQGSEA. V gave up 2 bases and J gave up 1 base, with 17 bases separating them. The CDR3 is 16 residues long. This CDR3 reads CSVETSARGRNTEAFF. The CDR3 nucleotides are TGCAGCGTTGAAACCTCCGCGCGCGGGAGGAACACTGAAGCTTTCTTT.

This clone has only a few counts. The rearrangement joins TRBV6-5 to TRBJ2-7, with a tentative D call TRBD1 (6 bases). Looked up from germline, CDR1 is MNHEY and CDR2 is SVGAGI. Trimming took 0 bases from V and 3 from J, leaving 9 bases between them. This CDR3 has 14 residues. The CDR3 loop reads CASSYSIGGYEQYF. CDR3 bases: TGTGCCAGCAGTTACTCGATAGGGGGCTACGAGCAGTACTTC.